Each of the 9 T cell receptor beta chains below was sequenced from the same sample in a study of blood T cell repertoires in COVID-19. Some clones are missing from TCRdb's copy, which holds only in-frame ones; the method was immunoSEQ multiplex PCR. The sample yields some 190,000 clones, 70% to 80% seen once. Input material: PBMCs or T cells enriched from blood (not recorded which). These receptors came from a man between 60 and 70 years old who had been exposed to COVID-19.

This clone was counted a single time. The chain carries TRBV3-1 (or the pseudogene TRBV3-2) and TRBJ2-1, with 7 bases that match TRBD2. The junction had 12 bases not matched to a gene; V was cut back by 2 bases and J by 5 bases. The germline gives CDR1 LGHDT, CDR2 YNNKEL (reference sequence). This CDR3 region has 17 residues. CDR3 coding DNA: TGTGCCAGCAGCCAACTACCCCCAGGCGGGAGAAACAATGAGCAGTTCTTC. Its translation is CASSQLPPGGRNNEQFF.

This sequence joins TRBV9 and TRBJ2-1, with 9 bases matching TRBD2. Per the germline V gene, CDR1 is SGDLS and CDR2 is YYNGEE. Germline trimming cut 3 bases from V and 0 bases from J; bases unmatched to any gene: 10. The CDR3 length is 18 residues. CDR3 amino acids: CASSATGTSWSSYNEQFF. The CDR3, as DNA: TGTGCCAGCAGCGCGACCGGGACTAGCTGGAGCTCCTACAATGAGCAGTTCTTC.

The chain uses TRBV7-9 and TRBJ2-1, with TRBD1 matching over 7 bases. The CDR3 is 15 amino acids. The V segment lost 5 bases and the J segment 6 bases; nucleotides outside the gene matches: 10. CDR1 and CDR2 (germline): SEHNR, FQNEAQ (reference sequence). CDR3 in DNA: TGTGCCAGCAGCGACGGGACAGATTTAATCAATGAGCAGTTCTTC. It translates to CASSDGTDLINEQFF. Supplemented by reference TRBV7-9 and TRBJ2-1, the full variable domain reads DTGVSQNPRHKITKRGQNVTFRCDPISEHNRLYWYRQTLGQGPEFLTYFQNEAQLEKSRLLSDRFSAERPKGSFSTLEIQRTEQGDSAMYLCASSDGTDLINEQFFGPGTRLTVL.

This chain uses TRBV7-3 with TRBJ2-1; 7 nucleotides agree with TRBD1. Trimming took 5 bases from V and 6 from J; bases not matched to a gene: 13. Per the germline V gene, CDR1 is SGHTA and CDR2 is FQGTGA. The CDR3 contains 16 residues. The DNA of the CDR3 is TGTGCCAGCAGCCGTTCGACAGGGTTTGGTGGCAATGAGCAGTTCTTC. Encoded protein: CASSRSTGFGGNEQFF.

The CDR3 reads CASSSARPSYEQYF. Written as DNA, the CDR3 is TGTGCCAGCAGCTCGGCCAGGCCTTCCTACGAGCAGTACTTC. The chain combines TRBV7-2 with TRBJ2-7; D gene ambiguous. Trimming stripped 4 bases from V and 1 base from J, with 11 bases between. CDR3 size: 14 residues. Germline V gives CDR1 SGHTA, CDR2 FQGNSA. Variable domain in full (rest from reference TRBV7-2 and TRBJ2-7): GAGVSQSPSNKVTEKGKDVELRCDPISGHTALYWYRQSLGQGLEFLIYFQGNSAPDKSGLPSDRFSAERTGGSVSTLTIQRTQQEDSAVYLCASSSARPSYEQYFGPGTRLTVT.

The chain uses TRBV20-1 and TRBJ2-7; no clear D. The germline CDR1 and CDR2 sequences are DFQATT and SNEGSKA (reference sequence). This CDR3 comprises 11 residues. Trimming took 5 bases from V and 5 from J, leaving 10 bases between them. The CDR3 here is CSAPRVNEQYF. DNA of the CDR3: TGCAGTGCTCCCCGGGTGAACGAGCAGTACTTC.

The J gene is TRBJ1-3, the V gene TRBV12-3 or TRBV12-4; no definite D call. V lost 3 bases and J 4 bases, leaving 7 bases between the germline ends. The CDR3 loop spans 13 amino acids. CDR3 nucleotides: TGTGCCAGCAGTTTTCCTCCCGGAAACACCATATATTTT. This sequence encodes CASSFPPGNTIYF.

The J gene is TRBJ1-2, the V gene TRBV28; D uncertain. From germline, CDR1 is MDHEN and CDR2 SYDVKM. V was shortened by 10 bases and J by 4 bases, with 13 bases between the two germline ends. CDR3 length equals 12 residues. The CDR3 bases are TGTGCCACCCTACGCGATTTCTATGGCTACACCTTC. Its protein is CATLRDFYGYTF.

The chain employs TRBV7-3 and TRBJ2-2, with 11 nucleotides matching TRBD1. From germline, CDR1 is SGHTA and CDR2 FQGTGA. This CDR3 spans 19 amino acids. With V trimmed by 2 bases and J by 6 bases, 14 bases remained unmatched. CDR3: CASSLFGGQGAFWAGELFF. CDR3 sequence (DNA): TGTGCCAGCAGCTTATTCGGCGGACAGGGGGCGTTTTGGGCCGGGGAGCTGTTTTTT.